This T cell receptor beta chain was identified during a study of CD4 T cells in relation to SARS-CoV-2 and coronaviruses (dated by TCRdb to about 2021). For the study in its entirety: In the ViraFEST assay, PBMCs were cultured with antigen for about 11 days, after which TCR beta CDR3s were sequenced to identify clonal expansions specific to the antigen. An HIV-1 Nef peptide pool or a culture without peptide was used as the negative reference condition. Patient-derived lymphoblastoid cell lines were used to map the HLA restriction of shared crossreactive spike epitopes. Memory CD4+ T cell crossreactivity between SARS-CoV-2 and common cold coronavirus spike proteins was assessed at the TCR clonotype level in the study. The Adaptive Biotechnologies TCR-sequencing kit was used for samples from a few pre-COVID donors and for the naive versus memory experiments, whereas the other data were Illumina-based. Expansion assays from other donors in the study were sequenced with a different, Illumina-based TCR-beta assay.

CD4+ T cells from unexposed donors were collected before the COVID-19 pandemic (2011-2018). The EasySep CD4+ T cell isolation kit was used to isolate CD4+ T cells once the cultures had run for about 11 days. As cell number allowed, CD4+ T cells from unexposed donors were tested for reactivity to SARS-CoV-2 S and N and to four common cold coronavirus spike pools. PBMCs were cultured at approximately 2 million per well in IMDM supplemented with about 5% human AB serum and about 9 IU/ml IL-2. Half of the culture medium was replaced with fresh IL-2-containing medium on days 3 and 7. In general, every peptide culture condition was set up in three replicate wells. The leukapheresis product used for the unexposed donors was purchased from a commercial source. Ficoll-Paque PLUS gradient centrifugation was used to isolate PBMCs from leukapheresis product or whole blood. The PBMCs went either fresh into the expansion assay or into cryopreservation at -140 degrees C. The QIAamp Micro DNA Kit was used to extract genomic DNA from the CD4+ T cells.

The library came from the immunoSEQ multiplex PCR assay. Turning to the authors' computational methods: During preprocessing, nonproductive sequences were removed, as were CDR3s that did not start with C, did not end with F or W, or were shorter than 7 amino acids. The MANAFEST web app was used to call antigen-specific clonotypes on the basis of expansion compared with the reference and with other culture wells. A clone was considered positive if the clone showed significant expansion compared with the reference culture in 2 of 3 replicate wells at an FDR below 0.05. A further requirement for positive clones was significant expansion compared with all other tandem wells, along with an odds ratio above 5. CDR3 homology was quantified as pairwise Levenshtein distance, calculated with the stringdist R package after three terminal residues were trimmed from each end. The table comes from immuneACCESS by way of TCRdb, which keeps in-frame sequences with V and J called. Part of the clones is missing from these tables; in studies checked, under half for an unresolved V gene and the rest for unknown reasons. The V and J calls and clone size were taken over from that table, and D and trimming were inferred from the DNA. For this sample the table gives approximately 27,000 clones, of which 75% were detected only once. Together, the top ten hold roughly 13% of the sample.

Remarks on this clone: The antigen it binds to is not known. At one of its ends the junction is not consistent with the germline gene, which may arise from a read error.

Points the paper makes about the study in general: Compared with monoreactive clones, crossreactive clones had significantly weaker SARS-CoV-2-driven expansion, a result consistent with antigenic imprinting. In about 71% of donors, memory CD4+ clonotypes turned up that crossrecognized SARS-CoV-2 and at least one common cold coronavirus spike. No donor contributed both pre-pandemic and post-infection samples, which limited tracing the source of pre-existing responses. Crossreactivity analysis centred on spike protein, so crossreactivity against other viral proteins was not assessed. Small numbers of patients and of tested TCRs limited the study.

The clonotype originates from a human donor in good health. What was sequenced was CD4+ T cells from PBMCs, cultured in vitro.

This receptor carries the CDR3 CPCPPQHF. The bases are TGCCCATGCCCGCCCCAGCATTTT. This receptor chain uses TRBV11-2 and TRBJ1-5, with the identity of the D gene unclear. CDR1 and CDR2 (SGHAT, FQNNGV) derive from the germline V gene. The CDR3 numbers 8 residues from cysteine through phenylalanine. Only CDR3 DNA remains: 24 bases, in frame from the first base. Here the CDR3 is joined to the reference TRBV11-2 and TRBJ1-5 genes, and the full variable domain is: EAGVAQSPRYKIIEKRQSVAFWCNPISGHATLYWYQQILGQGPKLLIQFQNNGVVDDSQLPKDRFSAERLKGVDSTLKIQPAKLEDSAVYLCPCPPQHFGDGTRLSIL.